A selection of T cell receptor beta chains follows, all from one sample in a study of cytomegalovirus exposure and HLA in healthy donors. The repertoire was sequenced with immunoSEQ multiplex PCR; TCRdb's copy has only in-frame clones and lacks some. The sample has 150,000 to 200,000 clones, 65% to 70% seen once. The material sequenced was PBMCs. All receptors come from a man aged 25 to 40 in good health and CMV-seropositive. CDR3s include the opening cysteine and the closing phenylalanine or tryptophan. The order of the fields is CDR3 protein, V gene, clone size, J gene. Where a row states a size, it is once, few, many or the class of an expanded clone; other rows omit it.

CASSLVGLVSLIYF TRBV7-9 few TRBJ1-3
CTSSQLAGLAGEGKRPDTQYF TRBV1 . TRBJ2-3
CASSYRVNYGYTF TRBV11-2 . TRBJ1-2
CATARGNEKLFF TRBV28 . TRBJ1-4
CASSQKQGTGELFF TRBV7-9 . TRBJ2-2
CASNNGQGNYGYTF TRBV2 . TRBJ1-2
CASSPQTGSNTEAFF TRBV5-1 . TRBJ1-1
CASSRQSGNTIYF TRBV6-6 . TRBJ1-3
CASSPVTGPRYTF TRBV7-9 . TRBJ1-2
CASSWTGSNQPQHF TRBV27 . TRBJ1-5
CASSLVPGGTANEQFF TRBV7-9 few TRBJ2-1
CASTSRTGASYEQYF TRBV27 few .